These 31 T cell receptor beta chains were all obtained from the same sample, sequenced in a study of CD8 T cells in Susac syndrome. Random hexamers were used to reverse transcribe 0.5 to 1 ug of RNA. MiXCR, applied by TCRdb to the immunoSEQ multiplex PCR reads, yields one record per CDR3 protein. This table has 150,000 or so distinct CDR3 sequences, around 95% appearing once. Material: CD8+ T cells from PBMCs. The receptors were sampled from a human donor with multiple sclerosis.

The gene calls are TRBV13 and TRBJ2-1; D remains ambiguous. The V end lost 2 bases, the J end lost 15 bases, and 17 bases lay between the germline ends. Germline V gene data show CDR1 as PRHDT and CDR2 as FYEKMQ (reference sequence). This CDR3 is 13 amino acids long. The CDR3 protein is CASSLTDPPRVFF. The CDR3 region has the DNA TGTGCCAGCAGCTTAACTGACCCGCCTAGGGTGTTCTTC.

CDR3 DNA sequence: TGTGCCAGCAGTCTCACACCGACTAGCTACAATGAGCAGTTCTTC. It specifies CASSLTPTSYNEQFF. This chain uses TRBV27 with TRBJ2-1; a weak D match, TRBD2 (6 bases). V lost 5 bases and J lost 3, with 14 bases in between. Germline V gives CDR1 MNHEY, CDR2 SMNVEV (reference sequence). This CDR3 is 15 amino acids long.

This clonotype was observed once. The chain is built from TRBV19 and TRBJ1-1; D might be TRBD1 (5 bases). Germline V gene data show CDR1 as LNHDA and CDR2 as SQIVND (reference sequence). The CDR3 has 14 amino acids. The V end lost 10 bases, the J end lost 1 base, and 16 bases lay between the germline ends. DNA of the CDR3: TGTGCCACTGGCCGGGGCGGGAAGAACACTGAAGCTTTCTTT. Protein sequence: CATGRGGKNTEAFF.

This sequence joins TRBV14 and TRBJ1-2, with 7 bases that match TRBD1. CDR1 is SGHDN, CDR2 FVKESK, per germline. The CDR3 is 17 amino acids. Trimming cost V 0 bases and J 2 bases; bases outside gene matches: 9. The CDR3 here is CASSQDIFGTANYGYTF. The CDR3 DNA follows: TGTGCCAGCAGCCAAGATATCTTCGGGACAGCCAACTATGGCTACACCTTC.

V usage is TRBV29-1 and J usage is TRBJ2-3; 8 positions agree with TRBD2. The CDR3 spans 16 residues. Germline assignment: CDR1 SQVTM and CDR2 ANQGSEA. With V trimmed by 3 bases and J by 2 bases, 10 bases remained unmatched. The CDR3 loop is CSVDYSGVSFTDTQYF. The CDR3 DNA reads TGCAGCGTTGACTATAGCGGGGTTTCTTTCACAGATACGCAGTATTTT.

This chain connects TRBV11-2 to TRBJ1-6; possible D gene TRBD1, 5 bases. The CDR3 has 13 residues. CDR1 is SGHAT, CDR2 FQNNGV, per germline. V lost 5 bases and J 10 bases, leaving 12 bases between the germline ends. The CDR3 spells CASSEKSGSPLHF. CDR3 nucleotides: TGTGCCAGCAGCGAAAAGTCAGGGTCACCCCTCCACTTT.

The chain combines TRBV7-9 with TRBJ2-2, with 8 bases that match TRBD1. The CDR3 has 13 amino acids. V shed 5 bases and J 7 bases; nucleotides not matched to a gene: 3. In germline, CDR1 is SEHNR, CDR2 FQNEAQ (reference sequence). The CDR3 sequence is CASSPGQGGELFF. DNA of the CDR3: TGTGCCAGCAGCCCCGGACAGGGCGGGGAGCTGTTTTTT.

This chain uses TRBV30 with TRBJ2-1; 10 nucleotides agree with TRBD1. V gave up 0 bases and J gave up 8 bases; unmatched junction bases: 13. The V gene's germline CDR1 is GTSNPN and CDR2 SVGIG (reference sequence). This CDR3 is 17 amino acids long. CDR3 amino acids: CAWSVSDRGPASYEQFF. The CDR3 DNA reads as TGTGCCTGGAGTGTGTCAGACAGGGGGCCCGCGTCCTATGAGCAGTTCTTC.

The V and J genes are TRBV7-9 and TRBJ2-7; D call uncertain. The CDR3 has 12 residues. V shed 6 bases and J shed 6 bases, with 12 bases lying between them. Looked up from germline, CDR1 is SEHNR and CDR2 is FQNEAQ (reference sequence). DNA of the CDR3: TGTGCCAGCAGTCTAAATTGGAGCGAGCAGTACTTC. Translated: CASSLNWSEQYF.

V is TRBV29-1 and J is TRBJ1-2, with TRBD1 matching over 7 bases. The CDR3 has 15 amino acids. The germline V gene encodes CDR1 SQVTM and CDR2 ANQGSEA. J gave up 2 bases and V 5 bases, and 11 bases lay outside the gene matches. This CDR3 is CSVQVGTALNYGYTF. The CDR3 DNA is TGCAGCGTTCAAGTCGGGACAGCACTGAACTATGGCTACACCTTC.

V gene TRBV20-1 combines with J gene TRBJ1-2; tentative D call: TRBD1 (6 bases). From germline, CDR1 is DFQATT and CDR2 SNEGSKA (reference sequence). The CDR3 has 13 residues. V was shortened by 6 bases and J by 4 bases, with 15 bases between the two germline ends. The CDR3: CSARGTLSYGYTF. The DNA for the CDR3 is TGCAGTGCGAGGGGGACCTTGAGCTATGGCTACACCTTC.

In its sample, this clonotype was seen once. The CDR3 reads CASSPGQGDEAFF. The CDR3, as DNA: TGTGCCAGCAGCCCAGGGCAGGGAGATGAAGCTTTCTTT. V and J are TRBV27 and TRBJ1-1; D might be TRBD1 (5 bases). The CDR3 is 13 amino acids. Germline V lookup: CDR1 MNHEY, CDR2 SMNVEV (reference sequence). V lost 6 bases and J 7 bases, leaving 15 bases between the germline ends.

The rearrangement joins TRBV30 to TRBJ1-2; 7 bases match TRBD1. The CDR3 is made up of 16 amino acids. V lost 2 bases to trimming and J lost 4 bases; unmatched junction nucleotides: 13. The germline V gene encodes CDR1 GTSNPN and CDR2 SVGIG (reference sequence). CDR3 protein: CAWSSGQEMFRYGYTF. The CDR3 DNA follows: TGTGCCTGGAGTAGTGGACAGGAAATGTTCCGCTATGGCTACACCTTC.

The table lists this clonotype with a few counts. This chain connects TRBV27 to TRBJ1-1; D ambiguous. The ends were cut back, 5 bases at V and 5 bases at J, with 12 bases in the middle. The germline V gene has CDR1 MNHEY and CDR2 SMNVEV (reference sequence). CDR3 size: 13 residues. CDR3 sequence reads: CASSLGVGTEAFF. CDR3 in DNA: TGTGCCAGCAGTCTCGGTGTGGGGACTGAAGCTTTCTTT.

This chain uses TRBV29-1 with TRBJ2-3, with D perhaps given as TRBD1 or TRBD2 (5 bases each). V was clipped by 6 bases and J by 6 bases, with 13 bases between them. CDR3 length: 12 amino acids. Germline loops: CDR1 SQVTM, CDR2 ANQGSEA. CDR3 residues: CSVYGTKDTQYF. The CDR3 DNA follows: TGCAGCGTATACGGGACGAAGGATACGCAGTATTTT.

This chain uses TRBV15 with TRBJ1-3; the D is unclear. The CDR3 consists of 11 residues. With 0 bases removed from V and 10 bases from J, the gap between germline ends came to 4 bases. Per germline, CDR1 LNHNV and CDR2 YYDKDF (reference sequence). In DNA, the CDR3 is TGTGCCACCAGCAGAGATGGTACCATATATTTT. It encodes CATSRDGTIYF.

V gene TRBV2 combines with J gene TRBJ2-2; tentative D call: TRBD2 (6 bases). With 7 bases removed from V and 0 bases from J, the gap between germline ends came to 12 bases. CDR3 size: 15 residues. Germline CDR1 and CDR2: SNHLY and FYNNEI. CDR3 amino acids: CASIGREANTGELFF. Here the CDR3 DNA reads TGTGCCAGCATCGGCAGGGAGGCGAACACCGGGGAGCTGTTTTTT.

This chain joins TRBV14 and TRBJ2-1; the D is unclear. Germline lookup yields CDR1 SGHDN and CDR2 FVKESK. CDR3 size: 13 residues. V shed 0 bases and J shed 7 bases, with 7 bases lying between them. The CDR3 region is CASSQDKGNEQFF. CDR3 nucleotide sequence: TGTGCCAGCAGCCAAGATAAGGGTAATGAGCAGTTCTTC.

The chain uses TRBV20-1 and TRBJ1-1, with no clear D. Germline V lookup: CDR1 DFQATT, CDR2 SNEGSKA (reference sequence). The V end was cut by 4 bases, the J end by 2 bases, with 8 bases between. The CDR3 runs to 12 residues. This chain's CDR3 is CSAKQINTEAFF. CDR3 in DNA: TGCAGTGCTAAACAGATAAACACTGAAGCTTTCTTT.

This rearrangement joins TRBV12-3 or TRBV12-4 to TRBJ2-5; 11 positions agree with TRBD1. V gave up 2 bases and J gave up 3 bases; unmatched junction bases: 5. This CDR3 spans 16 amino acids. The CDR3, as DNA: TGTGCCAGCAGTTTATCATGGACAGGGGGCGAAGAGACCCAGTACTTC. It yields the protein CASSLSWTGGEETQYF.

In this sample, this clonotype turned up once. V is TRBV6-1 and J is TRBJ2-1; D may be TRBD2 (5 bases). The length of the CDR3 is 12 residues. Germline V gene lookup returns CDR1 MNHNS and CDR2 SASEGT. Trimming left V 3 bases short and J 7 bases short, with 7 bases between. The CDR3 sequence: CASSDPGNEQFF. DNA of the CDR3: TGTGCCAGCAGTGACCCGGGGAATGAGCAGTTCTTC.

The chain employs TRBV27 and TRBJ1-1; 10 bases fit TRBD1. Germline loops: CDR1 MNHEY, CDR2 SMNVEV (reference sequence). The CDR3 totals 16 residues. J lost 1 base, V lost 7 bases, and 9 bases had no gene match. CDR3 sequence reads: CASITGTGAGNTEAFF. In DNA, the CDR3 is TGTGCCAGCATCACAGGGACAGGGGCCGGGAACACTGAAGCTTTCTTT.

This clonotype was observed once. CDR3 protein: CSVDVTATYGYTF. The CDR3 nucleotides read TGCAGCGTTGATGTGACAGCTACTTATGGCTACACCTTC. This chain connects TRBV29-1 to TRBJ1-2; weak D call: TRBD1 (5 bases). V was clipped by 3 bases and J by 5 bases, with 13 bases between them. The CDR3 extends over 13 amino acids. In germline, CDR1 is SQVTM, CDR2 ANQGSEA. Using reference TRBV29-1 and TRBJ1-2 for the parts outside the CDR3, the full variable domain is SAVISQKPSRDICQRGTSLTIQCQVDSQVTMMFWYRQQPGQSLTLIATANQGSEATYESGFVIDKFPISRPNLTFSTLTVSNMSPEDSSIYLCSVDVTATYGYTFGSGTRLTVV.

The chain joins TRBV6-5 to TRBJ1-6, with D unclear. V was trimmed by 2 bases and J by 7 bases, leaving 3 bases between them. The CDR3 is made up of 12 amino acids. The V gene's germline CDR1 is MNHEY and CDR2 SVGAGI. The CDR3 nucleotides read TGTGCCAGCAGTTACCCCAATTCACCCCTCCACTTT. Its protein is CASSYPNSPLHF.

The rearrangement joins TRBV6-6 to TRBJ2-7, with 8 bases matching TRBD1. V lost 5 bases and J lost 6; bases outside the gene matches: 9. The germline CDR1 and CDR2 sequences are MNHNY and SVGAGI (reference sequence). The CDR3 has 14 residues. The CDR3: CASSTRGPLGEQYF. For the CDR3, the DNA is TGTGCCAGCAGTACCAGGGGGCCCTTAGGCGAGCAGTACTTC.

The chain recombines TRBV29-1 with TRBJ2-1; possible D gene TRBD2, 5 bases. Germline CDR1 SQVTM, CDR2 ANQGSEA. The CDR3 covers 14 residues. Trimming shortened V by 5 bases and J by 0 bases, and 11 bases separated the two germline ends. CDR3 bases: TGCAGCGTTCCGGACTGGAGCTCCTACAATGAGCAGTTCTTC. Its protein is CSVPDWSSYNEQFF.

The chain combines TRBV6-2 or TRBV6-3 with TRBJ2-7; TRBD1 is a possible D gene (6 bases). Trimming left V 6 bases short and J 4 bases short, with 19 bases between. In germline, CDR1 is MNHEY, CDR2 SVGEGT. There are 15 residues in the CDR3. For the CDR3, the DNA is TGTGCCAGCAGCCCCCTGGGGGCGGTATCTTACGAGCAGTACTTC. Its protein is CASSPLGAVSYEQYF.

A single count supports this clonotype. This chain connects TRBV28 to TRBJ1-2, with 7 positions matching TRBD1. J lost 4 bases, V lost 6 bases, and 11 bases had no gene match. Germline CDR1 and CDR2: MDHEN and SYDVKM. The CDR3 runs 15 residues. CDR3 amino acids: CASRPGTADPYGYTF. The CDR3 nucleotides read TGTGCCAGCAGACCCGGGACAGCTGACCCCTATGGCTACACCTTC.

A few counts support this clonotype. The CDR3 DNA reads TGTGCCAGCAGTTTGGGCAGGGACACTGAAGCTTTCTTT. This sequence encodes CASSLGRDTEAFF. V and J are TRBV27 and TRBJ1-1; TRBD1 might be the D (5 bases). Per the germline V gene, CDR1 is MNHEY and CDR2 is SMNVEV (reference sequence). Trimming cost V 3 bases and J 3 bases, with 8 bases left between them. The CDR3 is 13 amino acids.

The chain employs TRBV4-1 and TRBJ1-6; weak D call: TRBD1 (6 bases). Trimming shortened V by 5 bases and J by 6 bases, and 14 bases separated the two germline ends. In germline, CDR1 is MGHRA, CDR2 YSYEKL. The CDR3 consists of 15 residues. The CDR3 region is CASSLGGQANSPLHF. Written as DNA, the CDR3 is TGCGCCAGCAGCTTGGGGGGCCAGGCTAATTCACCCCTCCACTTT.

This clonotype was recorded once. The chain recombines TRBV4-1 with TRBJ2-3; D unresolved. Germline CDR1 and CDR2: MGHRA and YSYEKL. V was shortened by 3 bases and J by 3 bases, with 10 bases between the two germline ends. The CDR3 totals 14 residues. The CDR3 is CASSQTGVTDTQYF. CDR3 in DNA: TGCGCCAGCAGCCAGACTGGAGTTACAGATACGCAGTATTTT.